This section outlines one TCR beta chain sequence together with its context. Its cognate antigen is unknown. Only in-frame clones appear in the TCRdb table, and some are missing; sequencing was by immunoSEQ multiplex PCR. The sample records around 400,000 clones, about nine tenths being singletons. Germline CDR1 is LNHNV and CDR2 is YYDKDF (reference sequence). Trimming took 0 bases from V and 6 from J; bases not matched to a gene: 5. CDR3 length: 15 amino acids. These data originate in a study of cytomegalovirus exposure and HLA in healthy donors. Overall study: The roughly 120 validation repertoires, a later analysis reported, used the same platform as the 666 first-cohort repertoires.

Study results and limitations: Most TCRs appeared rarely, but some public TCRs recurred in many donors. Cytomegalovirus-associated status was assigned to around 160 TCR beta chains. Specific recognition of CMV antigens was confirmed in vitro for a few chains (all CMV-associated).

The sequence was obtained from a woman aged 18-35 years in good health and CMV-seronegative. The chain combines TRBV15 with TRBJ1-5; 7 bases match TRBD1. Sequencing used PBMCs. CDR3 in DNA: TGTGCCACCAGCAGAGATAATAGGGGGCGTCAGCCCCAGCATTTT. This codes for CATSRDNRGRQPQHF.